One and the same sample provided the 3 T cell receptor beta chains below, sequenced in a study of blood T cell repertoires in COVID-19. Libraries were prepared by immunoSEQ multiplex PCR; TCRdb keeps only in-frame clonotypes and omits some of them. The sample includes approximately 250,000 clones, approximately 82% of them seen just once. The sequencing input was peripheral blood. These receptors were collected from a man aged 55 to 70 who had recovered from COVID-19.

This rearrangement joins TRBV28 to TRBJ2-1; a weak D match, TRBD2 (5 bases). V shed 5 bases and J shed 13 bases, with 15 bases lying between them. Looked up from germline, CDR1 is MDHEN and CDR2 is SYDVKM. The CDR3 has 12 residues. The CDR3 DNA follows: TGTGCCAGCAGTCTGGAACCCCGGGGTCAGTTCTTC. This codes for CASSLEPRGQFF.

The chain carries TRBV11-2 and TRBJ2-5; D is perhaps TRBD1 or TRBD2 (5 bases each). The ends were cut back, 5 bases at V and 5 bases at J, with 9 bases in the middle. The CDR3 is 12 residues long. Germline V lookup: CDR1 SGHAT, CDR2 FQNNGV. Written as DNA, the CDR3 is TGTGCCAGCAGCCTAGCAGGGGAGACCCAGTACTTC. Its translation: CASSLAGETQYF.

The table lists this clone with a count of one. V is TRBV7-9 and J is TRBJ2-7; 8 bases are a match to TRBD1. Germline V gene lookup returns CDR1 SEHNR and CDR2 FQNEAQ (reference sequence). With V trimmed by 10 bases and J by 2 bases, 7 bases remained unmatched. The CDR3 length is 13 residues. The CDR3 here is CAIIKQGAYEQYF. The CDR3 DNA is TGTGCCATCATAAAACAGGGGGCCTACGAGCAGTACTTC.